These 20 T cell receptor beta chains share one sample of origin, sequenced in a study of low-dose radiotherapy and immunotherapy resistance in tumors. First-strand cDNA relied on TRAV- and TRBV-specific primers spanning alpha and beta chains. TCR amplification ran 20 PCR cycles using constant-region and V-primer adapter primers. TCRdb fed the reads into MiXCR, producing one record per CDR3 protein. The table includes 15,000 to 20,000 distinct CDR3 sequences, about 73% detected once. The receptors derive from a human donor with advanced metastatic prostate, ovarian, gallbladder or colorectal cancer (not recorded which). This table probably holds off-target reads from a library built for another chain.

The V call is TRBV12-3 or TRBV12-4, the J call TRBJ1-6; D gene unclear. V lost 3 bases, J lost 9 bases, and 12 bases lay in between. The CDR3 spans 14 residues. Here the CDR3 DNA reads TGTGCCAGCAGTTTCGGTGATCGGGGTTCACCCCTCCACTTT. Encoded protein: CASSFGDRGSPLHF.

The chain is built from TRBV11-1 and TRBJ2-2; D remains ambiguous. The CDR3 extends over 16 amino acids. Germline CDR1 is SGHAT and CDR2 is FQDESV (reference sequence). The V end was cut by 2 bases, the J end by 0 bases, with 10 bases between. The CDR3: CASSLNPLTNTGELFF. For the CDR3, the DNA is TGTGCCAGCAGCTTAAATCCTCTGACGAACACCGGGGAGCTGTTTTTT.

The chain employs TRBV12-3 or TRBV12-4 and TRBJ2-7, with TRBD2 identical over 8 bases. The CDR3 loop spans 16 amino acids. The V gene end was trimmed by 0 bases and the J gene end by 3 bases; junction bases not matched to a gene: 7. Here the CDR3 reads CASSLAGLAGVYEQYF. Here the CDR3 DNA reads TGTGCCAGCAGTTTAGCTGGGCTAGCGGGCGTCTACGAGCAGTACTTC.

V usage is TRBV2 and J usage is TRBJ2-1; 10 bases map to TRBD1. Trimming removed 6 bases from V and 3 bases from J; junction bases left unmatched: 5. The CDR3 extends over 15 amino acids. CDR1 and CDR2 from the germline V gene are SNHLY and FYNNEI. CDR3 loop: CASRTDRGGYNEQFF. In DNA form, the CDR3 reads TGTGCCAGCAGAACGGACAGGGGGGGCTACAATGAGCAGTTCTTC.

The J gene is TRBJ2-1, the V gene TRBV3-1; D unclear. Germline V lookup: CDR1 LGHDT, CDR2 YNNKEL (reference sequence). CDR3 size: 14 residues. Deletions cut 4 bases from V and 9 bases from J, with 16 bases between. For the CDR3, the DNA is TGTGCCAGCAGCCTGACTTGGGCGGTGGGTGAGCAGTTCTTC. Its protein is CASSLTWAVGEQFF.

The rearrangement joins TRBV3-1 to TRBJ2-7; 7 bases map to TRBD1. The CDR3 spans 15 residues. Germline V CDR1 and CDR2: LGHDT, YNNKEL (reference sequence). With V trimmed by 5 bases and J by 0 bases, 7 bases remained unmatched. The CDR3 sequence: CASSKGGLGSYEQYF. CDR3 coding DNA: TGTGCCAGCAGCAAAGGGGGCTTAGGCTCCTACGAGCAGTACTTC.

This clonotype turned up a few times. The chain carries TRBV11-2 and TRBJ2-7; D gene uncertain. Trimming took off 2 bases at V and 3 bases at J, with 5 bases between the two ends. Germline CDR1 reads SGHAT; CDR2 reads FQNNGV. The CDR3 is 12 amino acids. The DNA for the CDR3 is TGTGCCAGCAGCTTAACCGACTACGAGCAGTACTTC. This encodes CASSLTDYEQYF.

V and J are TRBV5-1 and TRBJ2-1, with 12 bases identical to TRBD2. Per germline, CDR1 SGHRS and CDR2 YFSETQ. Unmatched junction bases numbered 8, after V lost 4 bases and J lost 6 bases. This CDR3 comprises 16 residues. This CDR3 is CASSPPGLAGLNEQFF. In DNA form, the CDR3 reads TGCGCCAGCAGCCCACCCGGACTAGCGGGACTCAATGAGCAGTTCTTC.

This chain joins TRBV15 and TRBJ2-7; no definite D call. The CDR3 covers 16 residues. The germline V gene has CDR1 LNHNV and CDR2 YYDKDF (reference sequence). The ends were cut back, 0 bases at V and 2 bases at J, with 14 bases in the middle. The CDR3 DNA reads as TGTGCCACCAGCAGAGAGACCCCGGGTTTGCCCTACGAGCAGTACTTC. This gives the protein CATSRETPGLPYEQYF.

A single count supports this clonotype. The chain carries TRBV11-2 and TRBJ2-1, with 12 nucleotides matching TRBD2. This CDR3 region has 19 residues. CDR1 and CDR2 (germline): SGHAT, FQNNGV. Trimming at V came to 2 bases and at J to 7 bases, leaving 15 bases not matched to a gene. In DNA, the CDR3 is TGTGCCAGCAGCTTAACTACGCCTCTACTAGCGGGGGGTTCAAATGAGCAGTTCTTC. Amino acids: CASSLTTPLLAGGSNEQFF. The entire variable domain, with the rest obtained from reference TRBV11-2 and TRBJ2-1, is as follows: EAGVAQSPRYKIIEKRQSVAFWCNPISGHATLYWYQQILGQGPKLLIQFQNNGVVDDSQLPKDRFSAERLKGVDSTLKIQPAKLEDSAVYLCASSLTTPLLAGGSNEQFFGPGTRLTVL.

This clonotype came up once. The rearrangement links TRBV2 to TRBJ2-1; D remains unclear. Germline V CDR1 and CDR2: SNHLY, FYNNEI. V lost 4 bases and J lost 0, with 16 bases in between. This CDR3 spans 17 amino acids. CDR3 loop: CASSVLKDPSSYNEQFF. The DNA for the CDR3 is TGTGCCAGCAGTGTCCTGAAAGACCCGAGCTCCTACAATGAGCAGTTCTTC.

The chain has TRBV29-1 and TRBJ2-3; tentative D call: TRBD2 (7 bases). Looked up from germline, CDR1 is SQVTM and CDR2 is ANQGSEA. V shed 7 bases and J shed 2 bases, with 22 bases lying between them. This CDR3 is built from 16 residues. CDR3 sequence (DNA): TGCAGCGGGAGGGCGGGGGCTCTATCCTCCACAGATACGCAGTATTTT. Its protein is CSGRAGALSSTDTQYF.

The V and J genes are TRBV5-4 and TRBJ1-6, with a tentative D call TRBD1 (6 bases). Trimming removed 0 bases from V and 13 bases from J, with 8 bases in between. This CDR3 spans 12 amino acids. Per germline, CDR1 SGHNT and CDR2 YYREEE (reference sequence). DNA for the CDR3: TGTGCCAGCAGCTTGGTTAGGGGGCCCCTCCACTTT. Its protein is CASSLVRGPLHF.

V gene TRBV12-5 combines with J gene TRBJ1-6, with TRBD1 identical over 7 bases. The ends lost 0 bases at V and 10 bases at J; junction bases unmatched: 6. CDR3 length: 15 residues. CDR1 and CDR2 from the germline V gene are LGHNT and FRNRAP. The CDR3 spells CASGLVRDRSSPLHF. Here the CDR3 DNA reads TGTGCTAGTGGTTTGGTCCGGGACAGATCATCACCCCTCCACTTT.

The V call is TRBV15, the J call TRBJ1-2; no firm D call. The germline gives CDR1 LNHNV, CDR2 YYDKDF (reference sequence). V lost 0 bases and J 8 bases, leaving 16 bases between the germline ends. The CDR3 consists of 15 residues. The DNA for the CDR3 is TGTGCCACCAGCAGAGATCGGGAGGGAGGAAGCGGCTACACCTTC. Its protein is CATSRDREGGSGYTF.

The J gene is TRBJ1-5, the V gene TRBV6-1; D not certain. The CDR3 is made up of 15 amino acids. Germline V CDR1 and CDR2: MNHNS, SASEGT. Trimming shortened V by 0 bases and J by 3 bases, and 9 bases separated the two germline ends. CDR3 sequence: CASSEARTANQPQHF. The CDR3 DNA sequence: TGTGCCAGCAGTGAAGCGAGGACGGCCAATCAGCCCCAGCATTTT.

The gene calls are TRBV9 and TRBJ1-1; TRBD1 aligns across 9 bases. Germline V gives CDR1 SGDLS, CDR2 YYNGEE. The CDR3 totals 15 residues. J was trimmed by 6 bases and V by 3 bases; bases with no gene match: 9. This CDR3 reads CASSGHGTGKAEAFF. In DNA form, the CDR3 reads TGTGCCAGCAGCGGACACGGGACAGGGAAGGCTGAAGCTTTCTTT.

CDR3 in amino acids: CASSLASGSATGELFF. CDR3 DNA sequence: TGCGCCAGCAGCTTGGCTAGCGGTTCGGCCACCGGGGAGCTGTTTTTT. V usage is TRBV5-1 and J usage is TRBJ2-2, with 7 bases matching TRBD2. The CDR3 runs 16 residues. Germline loops: CDR1 SGHRS, CDR2 YFSETQ. V dropped 0 bases and J dropped 4; count of bases not matched to a gene: 6.

The rearrangement links TRBV3-1 to TRBJ1-1; 7 nucleotides line up with TRBD1. The ends lost 4 bases at V and 3 bases at J; junction bases unmatched: 2. From germline, CDR1 is LGHDT and CDR2 YNNKEL (reference sequence). The length of the CDR3 is 13 residues. CDR3 sequence (DNA): TGTGCCAGCAGCCCACAGGGGTACACTGAAGCTTTCTTT. Translated: CASSPQGYTEAFF.

This chain joins TRBV3-1 and TRBJ2-1; D may match TRBD1 or TRBD2 (6 bases each). The CDR3 totals 14 residues. V was pared by 1 base and J by 4 bases, with 8 bases between. Germline values: CDR1 LGHDT, CDR2 YNNKEL (reference sequence). The CDR3 DNA reads TGTGCCAGCAGCCAAGCGGGGGCGTACAATGAGCAGTTCTTC. This sequence encodes CASSQAGAYNEQFF.